One and the same sample provided the 2 T cell receptor beta chains below, sequenced in a study of T cells in Graves' hyperthyroidism and ophthalmopathy. RNA transcripts provided the source from which TCR beta CDR3 regions were amplified. The HTBI primer set drove a first-round RT-PCR of the TCR CDR3. TCRdb re-analysed the multiplex PCR reads in MiXCR, keeping a single row per CDR3 protein. The data show around 520,000 distinct CDR3 sequences, approximately 25% seen once. The sample was blood. All receptors come from a woman aged 25 to 39 with Graves' ophthalmopathy.

This clonotype was counted only a few times. The chain carries TRBV20-1 and TRBJ2-7; D assignment may be TRBD1 or TRBD2 (5 bases each). The germline CDR1 and CDR2 sequences are DFQATT and SNEGSKA (reference sequence). This CDR3 is 12 amino acids long. Between the trimmed V and J ends, which lost 3 bases and 3 bases, there was a span of 9 bases. The CDR3 here is CSARGTYYEQYF. CDR3 nucleotide sequence: TGCAGTGCTAGGGGGACCTACTACGAGCAGTACTTC.

This clonotype was found many times. This chain connects TRBV5-1 to TRBJ1-1, with TRBD1 matching over 10 bases. Germline trimming cut 2 bases from V and 0 bases from J; bases unmatched to any gene: 10. Germline V gives CDR1 SGHRS, CDR2 YFSETQ. The CDR3 contains 18 residues. The CDR3 reads CASSFSDRGDLMNTEAFF. The CDR3 bases are TGCGCCAGCAGCTTCTCGGACAGGGGGGATCTCATGAACACTGAAGCTTTCTTT.